This TCR beta chain is drawn from a study of blood T cell repertoires in COVID-19. For the study at large: COVID-19 samples, acute and convalescent, were from the United States, Italy and Spain. PBMCs, B-cell-depleted T cells, or T cells provided the cDNA or gDNA that made up the material.

Trimming removed 4 bases from V and 9 bases from J; junction bases left unmatched: 7. The V gene's germline CDR1 is SGHTA and CDR2 FQGTGA. The CDR3 length is 14 residues. TCRdb's table, derived via immunoSEQ multiplex PCR, lists solely in-frame clones and lacks some. The sample shows roughly 170,000 clones, 79% of them seen only once. V and J are TRBV7-3 and TRBJ2-1, with 9 bases identical to TRBD1. This receptor was identified in a woman in her sixties or seventies with COVID-19, enrolled during active disease. The sample consisted of peripheral blood. The DNA of the CDR3 is TGTGCCAGCAGCTCAGGGACAGGGCCTGTTGAGCAGTTCTTC. Translating it yields CASSSGTGPVEQFF.